The next 3 T cell receptor beta chains were all read from a single sample in a study of identical twins. Using its own MiXCR run on the 5' RACE reads, TCRdb lists one record per CDR3 protein. In the table there are 600,000 to 850,000 distinct CDR3 sequences, approximately 18% of which are singletons. A further study also used this sample, focusing on T cells expressing NK-cell markers.

The specimen was PBMCs. These receptors all come from a woman between 18 and 30 years old in good health.

There are a few counts of this clonotype. The V and J genes are TRBV12-5 and TRBJ1-1; the match to TRBD1 covers 7 bases. The germline V gene has CDR1 LGHNT and CDR2 FRNRAP. The CDR3 is made up of 17 amino acids. With V trimmed by 3 bases and J by 1 base, 11 bases remained unmatched. The CDR3 DNA follows: TGTGCTAGTGGTTTACTAGGGGGCGCTTATCAGAACACTGAAGCTTTCTTT. Its protein is CASGLLGGAYQNTEAFF.

This clonotype was detected a few times. The J gene is TRBJ2-5, the V gene TRBV29-1, with D unclear. Germline loops: CDR1 SQVTM, CDR2 ANQGSEA. The length of the CDR3 is 13 residues. V shed 4 bases and J shed 5 bases, with 14 bases lying between them. CDR3 residues: CSVGIGSAETQYF. The DNA of the CDR3 is TGCAGCGTTGGGATAGGGTCGGCGGAGACCCAGTACTTC.

The rearrangement joins TRBV5-6 to TRBJ2-1; D unresolved. Trimming cost V 5 bases and J 5 bases, with 5 bases left between them. CDR3 length: 11 residues. Germline V gene lookup returns CDR1 SGHDT and CDR2 YYEEEE. In nucleotides, the CDR3 is TGTGCCAGCAGGAGACACAATGAGCAGTTCTTC. Its protein product is CASRRHNEQFF.